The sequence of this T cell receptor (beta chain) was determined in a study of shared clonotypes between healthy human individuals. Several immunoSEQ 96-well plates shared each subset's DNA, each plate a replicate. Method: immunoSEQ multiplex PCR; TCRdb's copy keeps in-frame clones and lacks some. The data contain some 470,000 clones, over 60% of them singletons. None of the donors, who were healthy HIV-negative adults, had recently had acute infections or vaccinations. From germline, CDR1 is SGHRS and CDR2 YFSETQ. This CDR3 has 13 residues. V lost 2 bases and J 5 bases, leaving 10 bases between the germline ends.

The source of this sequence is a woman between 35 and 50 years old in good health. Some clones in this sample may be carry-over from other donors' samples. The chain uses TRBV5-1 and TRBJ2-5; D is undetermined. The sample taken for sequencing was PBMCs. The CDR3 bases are TGCGCCAGCAGCTTTCCCGGCGTTGAGACCCAGTACTTC. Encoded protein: CASSFPGVETQYF.